These 16 T cell receptor beta chains came from one sample sequenced in a study of blood T cells in healthy people across ages. A second PCR, run for about 7 to 11 cycles, used a sample-barcoded 5' primer plus a J-beta primer mix. TCRdb re-called the 5' RACE reads with MiXCR, one entry per CDR3 protein. The sample includes over 300,000 distinct CDR3 sequences, roughly half of them seen just once. Sequencing input: blood. The receptors here all came from a man between 60 and 75 years old in good health.

The CDR3 here is CAIWYMNTEAFF. The CDR3 bases are TGTGCCATCTGGTATATGAACACTGAAGCTTTCTTT. This rearrangement joins TRBV6-5 to TRBJ1-1; D gene ambiguous. This CDR3 contains 12 residues. V gave up 10 bases and J gave up 0 bases, with 9 bases separating them. Germline V CDR1 and CDR2: MNHEY, SVGAGI.

The chain couples TRBV21-1 to TRBJ1-2; TRBD1 reflects the table's D call only, with no check against the DNA. TRBV21-1 is reported as a pseudogene. This CDR3 comprises 15 residues. CDR3 amino acids: CASSKADRGNYGYTF. CDR3 coding DNA: TGTGCCAGCAGCAAAGCGGACAGGGGAAACTATGGCTACACCTTC.

As to this clonotype: A single base separates this from a much larger clone, so it may be a read error. The rearrangement joins TRBV18 to TRBJ2-5; 9 bases fit TRBD2. The CDR3 is made up of 15 amino acids. Germline-derived CDR1 and CDR2 are KGHSH and LQKENI. V shed 6 bases and J 11 bases; nucleotides not matched to a gene: 16. CDR3 sequence: CASSFGGRESDEQYF. CDR3 sequence (DNA): TGTGCCAGCTCCTTTGGCGGGAGGGAATCGGATGAGCAGTACTTC.

The chain combines TRBV7-9 with TRBJ2-7; 8 bases are shared with TRBD1. CDR1 is SEHNR and CDR2 is FQNEAQ in the germline V gene (reference sequence). The CDR3 contains 15 residues. The V segment lost 5 bases and the J segment 5 bases; nucleotides outside the gene matches: 11. CDR3 sequence: CASSEGQGLTNEQYF. DNA for the CDR3: TGTGCCAGCAGCGAAGGACAGGGACTCACCAACGAGCAGTACTTC.

This clonotype has a count of ten or more. This rearrangement joins TRBV7-2 to TRBJ1-1; possibly TRBD1 for D (5 bases). Germline CDR1 SGHTA, CDR2 FQGNSA. V lost 4 bases, J lost 2 bases, and 11 bases lay in between. This CDR3 contains 14 residues. CDR3 residues: CASSSTGLNTEAFF. CDR3 DNA: TGTGCCAGCAGCTCAACAGGACTCAACACTGAAGCTTTCTTT.

The sample holds a few counts of this clonotype. This chain joins TRBV11-2 and TRBJ1-2; possible D gene TRBD1, 5 bases. Trimming left V 0 bases short and J 4 bases short, with 12 bases between. Germline V gives CDR1 SGHAT, CDR2 FQNNGV. The CDR3 covers 15 residues. The CDR3 DNA sequence: TGTGCCAGCAGCTTAGATCAAGAAAGGGGCTATGGCTACACCTTC. It yields the protein CASSLDQERGYGYTF. The entire variable domain, with the rest obtained from reference TRBV11-2 and TRBJ1-2, is as follows: EAGVAQSPRYKIIEKRQSVAFWCNPISGHATLYWYQQILGQGPKLLIQFQNNGVVDDSQLPKDRFSAERLKGVDSTLKIQPAKLEDSAVYLCASSLDQERGYGYTFGSGTRLTVV.

Concerning this clonotype: At one end the junction does not follow the germline gene, possibly because of a read error. This chain uses TRBV11-3 with TRBJ2-1, with 12 bases aligning to TRBD2. Per germline, CDR1 SGHNT and CDR2 YENEEA. The CDR3 extends over 15 amino acids. The CDR3 DNA follows: TGTACCAGCAGCTTCGGGACTAGCGGGTACAATGAGCAGTTCTTC. It specifies CTSSFGTSGYNEQFF. Supplemented by reference TRBV11-3 and TRBJ2-1, the full variable domain reads EAGVVQSPRYKIIEKKQPVAFWCNPISGHNTLYWYLQNLGQGPELLIRYENEEAVDDSQLPKDRFSAERLKGVDSTLKIQPAELGDSAVYLCTSSFGTSGYNEQFFGPGTRLTVL.

This clonotype appeared many times. The chain employs TRBV20-1 and TRBJ2-1, with TRBD2 matching over 11 bases. The germline gives CDR1 DFQATT, CDR2 SNEGSKA (reference sequence). The CDR3 is 19 amino acids. V trimming: 6 bases; J trimming: 6 bases; junction bases outside the gene matches: 22. CDR3: CSALRRQGKTGTSGNEQFF. The CDR3, as DNA: TGCAGTGCCCTTCGGCGGCAGGGAAAAACCGGGACTAGCGGCAATGAGCAGTTCTTC.

This rearrangement joins TRBV7-2 to TRBJ1-5; D perhaps matches TRBD1 (5 bases). Trimming removed 6 bases from V and 5 bases from J, with 14 bases in between. The CDR3 is 14 amino acids. Looked up from germline, CDR1 is SGHTA and CDR2 is FQGNSA. CDR3 sequence: CASRGGTPDQPQHF. The DNA for the CDR3 is TGTGCCAGCAGGGGGGGGACCCCCGATCAGCCCCAGCATTTT.

V usage is TRBV29-1 and J usage is TRBJ2-2; D is perhaps TRBD1 (6 bases). The CDR3 totals 15 residues. Germline assignment: CDR1 SQVTM and CDR2 ANQGSEA. V gave up 4 bases and J gave up 1 base, with 13 bases separating them. CDR3 DNA: TGCAGCGTTGGGACAGCCAATATGAACACCGGGGAGCTGTTTTTT. It codes for CSVGTANMNTGELFF.

This chain links TRBV13 with TRBJ2-7; D remains unclear. In germline, CDR1 is PRHDT, CDR2 FYEKMQ (reference sequence). The CDR3 length is 15 residues. Trimming took off 5 bases at V and 5 bases at J, with 19 bases between the two ends. CDR3 sequence reads: CASSPQKQPRDEQYF. The CDR3 DNA sequence: TGTGCCAGCAGCCCACAAAAGCAGCCTAGGGACGAGCAGTACTTC.

As for this clonotype: Just one base apart from a much larger clone, this may be a read error. Here the CDR3 DNA reads TGTGCCAGCAGTTCCGGAGTCGGGCACCGAGGGCAGTACTTC. Residues: CASSSGVGHRGQYF. The chain recombines TRBV28 with TRBJ2-7, with no clear D. The CDR3 length is 14 residues. Trimming left V 4 bases short and J 9 bases short, with 19 bases between. Germline V gene sequence: CDR1 MDHEN, CDR2 SYDVKM.

The chain is built from TRBV7-8 and TRBJ1-1; D is perhaps TRBD1 (5 bases). Germline assignment: CDR1 SGHVS and CDR2 FQNEAQ. The CDR3 extends over 16 amino acids. Trimming shortened V by 5 bases and J by 3 bases, and 19 bases separated the two germline ends. CDR3 loop: CASSPVPGGYDTEAFF. DNA of the CDR3: TGTGCCAGCAGCCCCGTCCCGGGGGGTTACGACACTGAAGCTTTCTTT.

Here the CDR3 DNA reads TGCAGTGCTAGAGAGGCACAACTTAGCAATCAGCCCCAGCATTTT. This encodes CSAREAQLSNQPQHF. V usage is TRBV20-1 and J usage is TRBJ1-5; unclear D gene. The V gene lost 0 bases and the J gene lost 0 bases, with 9 bases spanning the gap. The CDR3 is made up of 15 amino acids. Germline lookup yields CDR1 DFQATT and CDR2 SNEGSKA (reference sequence).

There are a few counts of this clonotype. The chain is built from TRBV20-1 and TRBJ2-1, with TRBD2 matching 8 bases. V shed 3 bases and J 8 bases; nucleotides not matched to a gene: 12. Germline CDR1 is DFQATT and CDR2 is SNEGSKA (reference sequence). The CDR3 covers 15 residues. The CDR3 nucleotides are TGCAGTGCTAGGGACCCCTTAGCGGGAACGGATGAGCAGTTCTTC. This encodes CSARDPLAGTDEQFF.

This clonotype was observed a handful of times. This rearrangement joins TRBV20-1 to TRBJ2-1; D might be TRBD1 or TRBD2, each matching 5 bases. The CDR3 has 13 amino acids. Germline CDR1 is DFQATT and CDR2 is SNEGSKA (reference sequence). Trimming left V 5 bases short and J 7 bases short, with 15 bases between. This CDR3 reads CSARTWGWNEQFF. CDR3 DNA: TGCAGTGCTCGAACCTGGGGGTGGAATGAGCAGTTCTTC.